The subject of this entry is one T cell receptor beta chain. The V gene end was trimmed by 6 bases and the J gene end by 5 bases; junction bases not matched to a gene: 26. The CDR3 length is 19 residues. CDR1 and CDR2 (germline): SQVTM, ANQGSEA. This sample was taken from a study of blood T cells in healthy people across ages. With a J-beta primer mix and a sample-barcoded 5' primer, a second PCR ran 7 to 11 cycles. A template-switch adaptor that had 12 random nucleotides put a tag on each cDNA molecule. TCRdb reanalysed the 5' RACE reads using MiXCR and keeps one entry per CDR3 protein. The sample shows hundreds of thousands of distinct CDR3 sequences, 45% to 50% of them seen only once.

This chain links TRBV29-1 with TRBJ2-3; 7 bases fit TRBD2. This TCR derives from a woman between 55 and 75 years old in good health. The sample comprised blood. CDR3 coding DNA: TGCAGCGTCCTCGACCCCGGGAACCGGGGCGGGAGTTTGGGAGATACGCAGTATTTT. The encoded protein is CSVLDPGNRGGSLGDTQYF.